This T cell receptor beta chain was captured by sequencing in a study of blood T cell repertoires in COVID-19. At the level of the study: The United States, Italy and Spain were the sources of the acute and convalescent COVID-19 samples. T cells, B-cell-depleted T cells, or PBMCs provided the cDNA or gDNA that served as material.

Per the study methods: Reference gene primers were amplified, and this amplification served to estimate nucleated cell counts. Using immunoSEQ multiplex PCR, the repertoire was profiled, and TCRdb retains in-frame clones only, with some absent. D and trimming were read from the DNA, whereas the V and J calls and clone size are those reported in that table. Of 350,000 or so clones listed, about 91% are singletons. Germline lookup yields CDR1 SGHRS and CDR2 YFSETQ. Trimming at V came to 5 bases and at J to 6 bases, leaving 22 bases not matched to a gene. The CDR3 consists of 19 residues. The Seattle patients joined while their infection was active and were tracked longitudinally afterward.

The gene calls are TRBV5-1 and TRBJ2-2; 7 bases are a match to TRBD1. This clonotype originated in a woman younger than 45 with COVID-19, enrolled during active disease. The source material was peripheral blood. The CDR3 DNA sequence: TGCGCCAGCAGACTAATCGGGACAGTCAACCTCCCAGGGGCCGGGGAGCTGTTTTTT. Amino acid sequence: CASRLIGTVNLPGAGELFF.